These 27 T cell receptor beta chains came from one sample sequenced in a study of blood T cell repertoires in COVID-19. Sequencing used immunoSEQ multiplex PCR; TCRdb keeps in-frame clones, though not all of them. The sample comprises about 180,000 clones, about 91% of which are singletons, and approximately 2.1% rests with the top ten. Sequenced: PBMCs or T cells enriched from blood (not recorded which). These receptors all stem from a woman between 40 and 55 years old with acute COVID-19.

This rearrangement joins TRBV10-2 to TRBJ1-4, with a weak D call TRBD1 (6 bases). The CDR3 covers 14 residues. Looked up from germline, CDR1 is WSHSY and CDR2 is SAAADI. The V end lost 3 bases, the J end lost 8 bases, and 13 bases lay between the germline ends. The CDR3 reads CASSELTGREKLFF. CDR3 DNA sequence: TGCGCCAGCAGTGAATTAACAGGGCGCGAAAAACTGTTTTTT.

This clone has only one observation. The rearrangement links TRBV6-5 to TRBJ1-1; D is uncertain. Germline V gives CDR1 MNHEY, CDR2 SVGAGI. The CDR3 runs 14 residues. The V gene lost 2 bases and the J gene lost 5 bases, with 12 bases spanning the gap. The CDR3 loop is CASSYHPGGTEAFF. The CDR3, as DNA: TGTGCCAGCAGTTACCACCCGGGTGGGACTGAAGCTTTCTTT.

The table lists this clone with a count of one. The chain uses TRBV3-1 (or the pseudogene TRBV3-2) and TRBJ2-6, with 12 nucleotides matching TRBD2. J lost 4 bases, V lost 5 bases, and 6 bases had no gene match. Germline CDR1 and CDR2: LGHDT and YNNKEL (reference sequence). This CDR3 has 17 amino acids. The CDR3 DNA is TGTGCCAGCAGCGCTCGGACTAGCGGGACCGGGGCCAACGTCCTGACTTTC. Protein: CASSARTSGTGANVLTF.

This clone appeared a single time. The V call is TRBV10-3, the J call TRBJ2-7; possible D gene TRBD2, 5 bases. This CDR3 region has 13 residues. V was cut by 3 bases and J by 4 bases, with 10 bases left in between. Per the germline V gene, CDR1 is ENHRY and CDR2 is SYGVKD. CDR3 protein: CAISELEAYEQYF. CDR3 nucleotides: TGTGCCATCAGTGAACTAGAGGCGTACGAGCAGTACTTC.

The V gene is TRBV27, the J gene TRBJ1-6; the match to TRBD1 covers 10 bases. After removal of 4 bases from V and 0 bases from J, the junction contained 6 bases not matched to a gene. Germline CDR1 and CDR2: MNHEY and SMNVEV (reference sequence). CDR3 length equals 18 residues. In DNA, the CDR3 is TGTGCCAGCAGTTCAGCCGGGACAGGGGTCTCCTATAATTCACCCCTCCACTTT. It specifies CASSSAGTGVSYNSPLHF.

The chain combines TRBV5-6 with TRBJ1-2; D is unresolved. Germline values: CDR1 SGHDT, CDR2 YYEEEE. The CDR3 consists of 13 residues. The germline V and J ends were trimmed by 0 bases and 1 base, with 4 bases remaining between them. CDR3 nucleotides: TGTGCCAGCAGCTTGGCTGTTAACTATGGCTACACCTTC. It is translated as CASSLAVNYGYTF. The entire variable domain, with the rest obtained from reference TRBV5-6 and TRBJ1-2, is as follows: DAGVTQSPTHLIKTRGQQVTLRCSPKSGHDTVSWYQQALGQGPQFIFQYYEEEERQRGNFPDRFSGHQFPNYSSELNVNALLLGDSALYLCASSLAVNYGYTFGSGTRLTVV.

The chain is built from TRBV5-5 and TRBJ1-5; the match to TRBD1 covers 7 bases. V dropped 0 bases and J dropped 10; count of bases not matched to a gene: 1. The CDR3 extends over 12 amino acids. CDR1 and CDR2 (germline): SGHKS, YYEKEE (reference sequence). CDR3 sequence: CASSLGQGPQHF. The CDR3 region has the DNA TGTGCCAGCAGCTTGGGACAGGGACCCCAGCATTTT.

The sample holds a few counts of this clone. The rearrangement joins TRBV5-1 to TRBJ2-2; no reliable D call. CDR1 is SGHRS and CDR2 is YFSETQ in the germline V gene. Trimming took 0 bases from V and 4 from J, leaving 7 bases between them. CDR3 length equals 14 residues. This CDR3 is CASSLGGPTGELFF. The CDR3 DNA reads as TGCGCCAGCAGCTTGGGTGGGCCCACCGGGGAGCTGTTTTTT.

CDR3: CASNRGSVEGLAGNHEQFF. The CDR3 DNA reads as TGTGCCAGTAACAGGGGTTCGGTTGAGGGACTAGCGGGAAACCATGAGCAGTTCTTC. V and J are TRBV19 and TRBJ2-1; TRBD2 matches 13 bases. V lost 7 bases, J lost 8 bases, and 20 bases stayed unmatched. CDR1 is LNHDA, CDR2 SQIVND, per germline (reference sequence). There are 19 residues in the CDR3.

The sample holds one count of this clone. V and J are TRBV5-1 and TRBJ1-5; 7 bases line up with TRBD1. Losses at the gene ends were 4 bases for V and 4 bases for J; bases not matched to a gene: 2. Germline CDR1 reads SGHRS; CDR2 reads YFSETQ. CDR3 length: 13 amino acids. In DNA form, the CDR3 reads TGCGCCAGCAGCGCGGGACAGAATCAGCCCCAGCATTTT. It codes for CASSAGQNQPQHF.

The rearrangement joins TRBV6-1 to TRBJ1-1; D is undetermined. Deletions cut 2 bases from V and 9 bases from J, with 10 bases between. From germline, CDR1 is MNHNS and CDR2 SASEGT. CDR3 length: 12 amino acids. CDR3 loop: CASSELTTQAFF. DNA of the CDR3: TGTGCCAGCAGTGAATTGACTACTCAAGCTTTCTTT.

V gene TRBV7-9 combines with J gene TRBJ1-2, with 7 nucleotides matching TRBD1. J lost 4 bases, V lost 8 bases, and 7 bases had no gene match. CDR3 length: 13 amino acids. The germline CDR1 and CDR2 sequences are SEHNR and FQNEAQ (reference sequence). CDR3 sequence: CASPDRKGYGYTF. CDR3 bases: TGTGCCAGCCCGGACAGGAAAGGCTATGGCTACACCTTC.

The J gene is TRBJ2-1, the V gene TRBV25-1, with unresolved D. CDR1 is MGHDK and CDR2 is SYGVNS in the germline V gene. The CDR3 contains 12 residues. Trimming shortened V by 4 bases and J by 5 bases, and 6 bases separated the two germline ends. The CDR3 spells CASSGTNNEQFF. In DNA form, the CDR3 reads TGTGCCAGCAGTGGTACAAACAATGAGCAGTTCTTC.

The rearrangement uses TRBV10-2 and TRBJ2-1; 15 bases map to TRBD2. The V gene end was trimmed by 8 bases and the J gene end by 7 bases; junction bases not matched to a gene: 3. The CDR3 is 14 residues long. Germline CDR1 is WSHSY and CDR2 is SAAADI. CDR3 residues: CASGLAGGPNEQFF. The DNA for the CDR3 is TGCGCCAGCGGACTAGCGGGGGGGCCAAATGAGCAGTTCTTC.

This sequence joins TRBV2 and TRBJ2-1, with D maybe TRBD1 (5 bases). Germline V gives CDR1 SNHLY, CDR2 FYNNEI. CDR3 size: 13 residues. V gave up 4 bases and J gave up 5 bases, with 9 bases separating them. The CDR3 sequence: CASSAPRDNEQFF. DNA of the CDR3: TGTGCCAGCAGTGCCCCCAGGGACAATGAGCAGTTCTTC.

The chain joins TRBV24-1 to TRBJ2-3; 11 bases line up with TRBD1. The germline V gene has CDR1 KGHDR and CDR2 SFDVKD. The CDR3 has 17 amino acids. V lost 2 bases to trimming and J lost 4 bases; unmatched junction nucleotides: 7. The CDR3 bases are TGTGCCACCAGTGATTGGACAGGGGGCGCCGTACCAGATACGCAGTATTTT. Protein sequence: CATSDWTGGAVPDTQYF.

This chain links TRBV13 with TRBJ1-6; possibly TRBD1 for D (5 bases). Per the germline V gene, CDR1 is PRHDT and CDR2 is FYEKMQ (reference sequence). The CDR3 covers 16 residues. V was clipped by 5 bases and J by 9 bases, with 20 bases between them. Here the CDR3 reads CASSPYNGGNGSPLHF. The CDR3 DNA reads as TGTGCCAGCAGCCCCTACAACGGGGGAAACGGTTCACCCCTCCACTTT.

This chain connects TRBV11-2 to TRBJ2-7; 7 bases align to TRBD2. This CDR3 is built from 15 residues. The ends lost 5 bases at V and 3 bases at J; junction bases unmatched: 10. Germline CDR1 is SGHAT and CDR2 is FQNNGV. CDR3 sequence (DNA): TGTGCCAGCAGCGATCGGGAGGCGGAAAACTACGAGCAGTACTTC. Its translation is CASSDREAENYEQYF.

The rearrangement uses TRBV5-1 and TRBJ1-1; no reliable D call. Germline CDR1 and CDR2: SGHRS and YFSETQ. Trimming took off 5 bases at V and 1 base at J, with 12 bases between the two ends. There are 14 residues in the CDR3. The CDR3 loop reads CASRLERGNTEAFF. CDR3 coding DNA: TGCGCCAGCAGATTAGAACGGGGGAACACTGAAGCTTTCTTT.

The chain carries TRBV4-2 and TRBJ2-7; 7 bases match TRBD1. The germline V gene has CDR1 LGHNA and CDR2 YNFKEQ. V shed 1 base, J shed 2 bases, and the junction held 8 bases outside the gene matches. This CDR3 is built from 16 residues. The CDR3 loop is CASSQGRGPGAYEQYF. DNA for the CDR3: TGTGCCAGCAGCCAAGGTAGGGGGCCCGGGGCCTACGAGCAGTACTTC.

This sequence joins TRBV5-1 and TRBJ2-3, with TRBD2 matching 8 bases. V lost 3 bases to trimming and J lost 6 bases; unmatched junction nucleotides: 12. Per the germline V gene, CDR1 is SGHRS and CDR2 is YFSETQ. This CDR3 contains 16 residues. CDR3: CASSSGGAGSSDTQYF. CDR3 sequence (DNA): TGCGCCAGCAGCTCCGGGGGGGCAGGGAGCTCGGATACGCAGTATTTT.

The J gene is TRBJ2-1, the V gene TRBV3-1 (or the pseudogene TRBV3-2), with 8 bases fitting TRBD2. This CDR3 contains 12 residues. Germline CDR1 reads LGHDT; CDR2 reads YNNKEL (reference sequence). V lost 4 bases and J lost 9; bases outside the gene matches: 2. The CDR3 region is CASSPLAGEQFF. The CDR3 DNA follows: TGTGCCAGCAGCCCCCTAGCGGGTGAGCAGTTCTTC.

The rearrangement uses TRBV9 and TRBJ2-7; TRBD2 might be the D (5 bases). From germline, CDR1 is SGDLS and CDR2 YYNGEE. The V and J ends lost 0 bases and 2 bases respectively, with 12 bases between them. This CDR3 has 15 amino acids. CDR3 protein: CASSVGDSATYEQYF. CDR3 nucleotides: TGTGCCAGCAGCGTAGGGGATAGCGCTACCTACGAGCAGTACTTC.

The chain recombines TRBV19 with TRBJ2-7, with D maybe TRBD1 (6 bases). This CDR3 has 13 residues. Germline V gene data show CDR1 as LNHDA and CDR2 as SQIVND (reference sequence). Trimming shortened V by 0 bases and J by 6 bases, and 9 bases separated the two germline ends. CDR3 residues: CASSIDEGGEQYF. The CDR3 region has the DNA TGTGCCAGTAGTATAGATGAAGGGGGCGAGCAGTACTTC.

The chain joins TRBV28 to TRBJ2-1, with D maybe TRBD1 (6 bases). The V gene lost 1 base and the J gene lost 4 bases, with 14 bases spanning the gap. The CDR3 spans 16 residues. Germline-derived CDR1 and CDR2 are MDHEN and SYDVKM. The CDR3 sequence is CASSLYQGTFYNEQFF. Here the CDR3 DNA reads TGTGCCAGCAGTTTATATCAGGGGACCTTTTACAATGAGCAGTTCTTC.

In this sample, this clone turned up once. This chain joins TRBV5-4 and TRBJ2-7; D possibly corresponds to TRBD2 (5 bases). Trimming stripped 4 bases from V and 0 bases from J, with 11 bases between. The length of the CDR3 is 14 residues. The germline V gene has CDR1 SGHNT and CDR2 YYREEE (reference sequence). The CDR3 DNA reads as TGTGCCAGCAGCCTCCGGGGTGGCTCCTACGAGCAGTACTTC. Its protein product is CASSLRGGSYEQYF. Filled out from reference TRBV5-4 and TRBJ2-7, the complete variable domain reads ETGVTQSPTHLIKTRGQQVTLRCSSQSGHNTVSWYQQALGQGPQFIFQYYREEENGRGNFPPRFSGLQFPNYSSELNVNALELDDSALYLCASSLRGGSYEQYFGPGTRLTVT.

This rearrangement joins TRBV5-1 to TRBJ2-5, with 12 positions matching TRBD2. The V gene's germline CDR1 is SGHRS and CDR2 YFSETQ. The CDR3 has 15 amino acids. V was clipped by 1 base and J by 8 bases; unmatched bases: 6. CDR3 protein: CASSLSLAGGGTQYF. CDR3 sequence (DNA): TGCGCCAGCAGCTTGTCACTAGCGGGGGGCGGCACCCAGTACTTC.